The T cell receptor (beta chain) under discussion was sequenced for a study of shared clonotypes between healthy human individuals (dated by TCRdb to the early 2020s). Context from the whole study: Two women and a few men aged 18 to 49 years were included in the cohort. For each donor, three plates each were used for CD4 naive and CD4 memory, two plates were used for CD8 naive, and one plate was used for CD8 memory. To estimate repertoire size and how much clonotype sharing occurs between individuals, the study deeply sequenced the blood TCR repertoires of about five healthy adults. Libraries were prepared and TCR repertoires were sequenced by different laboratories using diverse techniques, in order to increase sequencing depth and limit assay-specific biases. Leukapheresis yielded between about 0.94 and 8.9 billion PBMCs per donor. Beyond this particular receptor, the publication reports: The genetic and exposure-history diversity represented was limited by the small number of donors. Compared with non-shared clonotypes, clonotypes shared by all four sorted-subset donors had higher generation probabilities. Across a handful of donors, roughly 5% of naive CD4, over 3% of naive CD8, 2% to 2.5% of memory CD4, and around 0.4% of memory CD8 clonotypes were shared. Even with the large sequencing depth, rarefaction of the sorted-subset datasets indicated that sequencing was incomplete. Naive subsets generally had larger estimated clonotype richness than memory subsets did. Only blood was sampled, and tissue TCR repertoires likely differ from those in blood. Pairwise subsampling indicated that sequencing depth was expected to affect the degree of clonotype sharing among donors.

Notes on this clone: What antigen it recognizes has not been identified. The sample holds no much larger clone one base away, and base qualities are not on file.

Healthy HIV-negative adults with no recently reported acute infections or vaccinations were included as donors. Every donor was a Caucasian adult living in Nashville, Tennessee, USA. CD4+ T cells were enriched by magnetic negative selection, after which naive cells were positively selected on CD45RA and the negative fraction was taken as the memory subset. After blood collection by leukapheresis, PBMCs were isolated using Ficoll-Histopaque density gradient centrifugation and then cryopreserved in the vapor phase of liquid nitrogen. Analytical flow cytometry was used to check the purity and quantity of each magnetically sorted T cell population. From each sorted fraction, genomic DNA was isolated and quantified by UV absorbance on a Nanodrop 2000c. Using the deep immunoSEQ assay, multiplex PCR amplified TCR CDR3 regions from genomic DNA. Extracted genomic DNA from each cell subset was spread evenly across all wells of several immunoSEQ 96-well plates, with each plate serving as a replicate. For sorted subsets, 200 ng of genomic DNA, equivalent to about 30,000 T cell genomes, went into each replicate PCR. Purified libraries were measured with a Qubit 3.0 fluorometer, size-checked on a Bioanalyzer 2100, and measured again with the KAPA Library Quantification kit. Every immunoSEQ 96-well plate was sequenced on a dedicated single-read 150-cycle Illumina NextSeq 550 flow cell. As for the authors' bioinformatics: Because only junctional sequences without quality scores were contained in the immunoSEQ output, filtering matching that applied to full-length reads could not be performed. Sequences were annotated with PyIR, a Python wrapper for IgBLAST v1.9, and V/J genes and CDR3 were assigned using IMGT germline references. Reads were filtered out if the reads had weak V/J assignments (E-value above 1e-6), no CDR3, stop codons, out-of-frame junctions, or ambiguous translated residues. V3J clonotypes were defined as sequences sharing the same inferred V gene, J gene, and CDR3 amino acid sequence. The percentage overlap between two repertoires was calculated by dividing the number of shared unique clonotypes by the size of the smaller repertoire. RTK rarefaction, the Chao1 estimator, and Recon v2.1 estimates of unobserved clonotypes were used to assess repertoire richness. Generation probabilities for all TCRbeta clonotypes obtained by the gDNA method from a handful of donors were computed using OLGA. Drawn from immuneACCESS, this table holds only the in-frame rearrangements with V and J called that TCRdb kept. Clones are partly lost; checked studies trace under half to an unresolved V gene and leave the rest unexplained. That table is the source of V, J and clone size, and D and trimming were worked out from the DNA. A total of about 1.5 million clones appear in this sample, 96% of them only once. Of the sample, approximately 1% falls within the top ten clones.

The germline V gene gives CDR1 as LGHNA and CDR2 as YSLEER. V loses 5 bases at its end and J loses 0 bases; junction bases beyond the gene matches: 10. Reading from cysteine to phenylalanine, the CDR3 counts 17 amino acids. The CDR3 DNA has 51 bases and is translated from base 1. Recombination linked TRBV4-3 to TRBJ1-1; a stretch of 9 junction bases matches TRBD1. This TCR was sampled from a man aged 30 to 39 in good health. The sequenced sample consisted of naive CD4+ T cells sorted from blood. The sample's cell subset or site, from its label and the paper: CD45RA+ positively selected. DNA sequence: TGCGCCAGCAGCAGACGACAGGGGGATGGGGTGAACACTGAAGCTTTCTTT. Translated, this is CASSRRQGDGVNTEAFF.